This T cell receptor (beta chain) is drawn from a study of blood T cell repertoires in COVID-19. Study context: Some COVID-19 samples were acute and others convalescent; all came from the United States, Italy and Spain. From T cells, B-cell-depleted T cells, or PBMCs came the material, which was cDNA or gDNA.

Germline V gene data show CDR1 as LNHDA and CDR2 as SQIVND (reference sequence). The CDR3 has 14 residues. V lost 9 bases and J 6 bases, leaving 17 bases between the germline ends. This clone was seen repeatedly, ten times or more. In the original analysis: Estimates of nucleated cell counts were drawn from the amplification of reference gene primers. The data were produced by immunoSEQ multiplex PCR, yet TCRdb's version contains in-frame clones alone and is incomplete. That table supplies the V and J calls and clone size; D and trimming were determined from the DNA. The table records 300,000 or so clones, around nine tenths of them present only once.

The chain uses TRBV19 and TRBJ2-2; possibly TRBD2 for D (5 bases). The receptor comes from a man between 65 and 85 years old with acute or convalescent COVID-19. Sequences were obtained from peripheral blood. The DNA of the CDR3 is TGTGCCAGAAGCGGCCCCTCCTCGGCCGGGGAGCTGTTTTTT. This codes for CARSGPSSAGELFF.